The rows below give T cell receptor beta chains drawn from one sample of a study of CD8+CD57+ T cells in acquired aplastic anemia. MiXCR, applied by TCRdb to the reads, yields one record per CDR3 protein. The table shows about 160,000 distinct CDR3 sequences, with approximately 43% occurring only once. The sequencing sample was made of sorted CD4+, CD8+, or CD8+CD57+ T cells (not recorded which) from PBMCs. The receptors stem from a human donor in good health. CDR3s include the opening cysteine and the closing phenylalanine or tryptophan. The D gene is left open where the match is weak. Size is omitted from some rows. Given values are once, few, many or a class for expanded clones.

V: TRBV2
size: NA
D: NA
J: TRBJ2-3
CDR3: CASSGLTSTDTQYF
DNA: TGTGCCAGCAGTGGACTCACTAGCACAGATACGCAGTATTTT

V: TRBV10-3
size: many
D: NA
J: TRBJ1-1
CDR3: CAISPSNTEAFF
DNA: TGTGCCATCAGTCCATCGAACACTGAAGCTTTCTTT

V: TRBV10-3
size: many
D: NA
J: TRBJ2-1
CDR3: CAITPNREPYGEQFF
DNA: TGTGCCATCACCCCCAACAGGGAGCCTTATGGTGAGCAGTTCTTC

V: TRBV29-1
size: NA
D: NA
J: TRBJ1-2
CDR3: CSGRATYGYTF
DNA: TGCAGCGGTAGGGCTACCTATGGCTACACCTTC

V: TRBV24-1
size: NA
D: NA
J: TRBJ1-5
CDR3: CATTGTNQPQHF
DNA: TGTGCCACCACCGGCACCAATCAGCCCCAGCATTTT

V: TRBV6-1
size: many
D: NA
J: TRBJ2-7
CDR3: CASRTKPGPEIGQYF
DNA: TGTGCCAGCAGGACCAAACCGGGACCCGAGATTGGGCAGTACTTC

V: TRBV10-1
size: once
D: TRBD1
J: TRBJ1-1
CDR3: CASSESGTDEAFF
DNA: TGCGCCAGCAGTGAGTCCGGGACAGACGAAGCTTTCTTT

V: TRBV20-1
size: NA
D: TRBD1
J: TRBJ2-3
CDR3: CSAVTGGPADTQYF
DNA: TGCAGTGCTGTAACAGGGGGCCCGGCAGATACGCAGTATTTT

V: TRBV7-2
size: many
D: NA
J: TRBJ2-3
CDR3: CASSLFPRGADTQYF
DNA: TGTGCCAGCAGCTTATTCCCGCGCGGGGCAGATACGCAGTATTTT

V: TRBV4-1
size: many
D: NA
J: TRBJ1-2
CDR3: CASSLVVTTPGYTF
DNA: TGCGCCAGCAGCCTGGTGGTCACGACGCCCGGCTACACCTTC

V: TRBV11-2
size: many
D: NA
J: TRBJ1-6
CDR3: CASSLAGDLPLHF
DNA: TGTGCCAGCAGCTTAGCTGGGGACTTACCCCTCCACTTT

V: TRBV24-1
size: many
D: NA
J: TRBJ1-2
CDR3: CATSDSAVYGYTF
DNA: TGTGCCACCAGTGATTCGGCGGTTTATGGCTACACCTTC

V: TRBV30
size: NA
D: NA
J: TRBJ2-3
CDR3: CAWSVGSTDTQYF
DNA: TGTGCCTGGAGTGTAGGGAGCACAGATACGCAGTATTTT

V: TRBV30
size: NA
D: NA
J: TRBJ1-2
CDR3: CAWSVRGADYGYTF
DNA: TGTGCCTGGAGTGTACGTGGAGCGGACTATGGCTACACCTTC

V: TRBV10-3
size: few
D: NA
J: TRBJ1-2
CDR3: CAISENNYGYTF
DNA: TGTGCCATCAGTGAAAACAACTATGGCTACACCTTC

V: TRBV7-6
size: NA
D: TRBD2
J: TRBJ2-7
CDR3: CASSPMGGAGLGSYEQYF
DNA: TGTGCCAGCAGCCCCATGGGAGGGGCGGGGTTAGGCTCCTACGAGCAGTACTTC

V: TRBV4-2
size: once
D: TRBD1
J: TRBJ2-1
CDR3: CASSRGQGGNEQFF
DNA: TGTGCCAGCAGCCGGGGACAGGGAGGCAATGAGCAGTTCTTC

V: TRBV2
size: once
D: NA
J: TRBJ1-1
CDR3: CASTGGGSTEAFF
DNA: TGTGCCAGCACCGGGGGGGGCAGCACTGAAGCTTTCTTT

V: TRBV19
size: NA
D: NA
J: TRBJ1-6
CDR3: CASSTPSRPPLHF
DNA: TGTGCCAGTAGTACACCCTCGAGGCCACCCCTCCACTTT

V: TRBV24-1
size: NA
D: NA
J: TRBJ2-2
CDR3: CAGSSGTGELFF
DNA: TGTGCCGGGTCCTCGGGCACCGGGGAGCTGTTTTTT

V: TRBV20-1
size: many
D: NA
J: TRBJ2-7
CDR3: CSASIKQGPYEQYF
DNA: TGCAGTGCTAGTATAAAACAGGGACCCTACGAGCAGTACTTC

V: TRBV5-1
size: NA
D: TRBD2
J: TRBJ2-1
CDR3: CASSLTSGGEYNEQFF
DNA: TGCGCCAGCAGCTTGACTAGCGGGGGAGAATACAATGAGCAGTTCTTC

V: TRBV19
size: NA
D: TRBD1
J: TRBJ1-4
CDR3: CASSIDPGQSEKLFF
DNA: TGTGCCAGTAGTATAGATCCGGGACAGAGTGAAAAACTGTTTTTT

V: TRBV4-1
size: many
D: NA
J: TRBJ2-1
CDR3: CASSPNYNEQFF
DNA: TGCGCCAGCAGCCCGAACTACAATGAGCAGTTCTTC

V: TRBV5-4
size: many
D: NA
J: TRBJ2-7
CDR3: CASSLSRAKSYEQYF
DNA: TGTGCCAGCAGCCTTAGCAGGGCGAAGTCCTACGAGCAGTACTTC

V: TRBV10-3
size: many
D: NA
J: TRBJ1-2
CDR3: CAISVNPTAGYGYTF
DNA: TGTGCCATCAGTGTGAATCCCACGGCGGGCTATGGCTACACCTTC

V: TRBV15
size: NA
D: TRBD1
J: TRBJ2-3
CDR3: CATSGRQGSTDTQYF
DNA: TGTGCCACCAGCGGGAGACAGGGGAGCACAGATACGCAGTATTTT

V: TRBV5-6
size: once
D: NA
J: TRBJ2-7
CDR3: CASSPTRSYEQYF
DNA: TGTGCCAGCAGCCCAACGCGCTCCTACGAGCAGTACTTC

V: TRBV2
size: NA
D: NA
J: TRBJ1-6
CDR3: CASRESGELGSPLHF
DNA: TGTGCCAGCAGGGAGTCAGGGGAATTGGGTTCACCCCTCCACTTT

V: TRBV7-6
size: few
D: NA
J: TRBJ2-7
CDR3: CASSAAGTYEQYF
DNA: TGTGCCAGCAGCGCGGCAGGAACCTACGAGCAGTACTTC

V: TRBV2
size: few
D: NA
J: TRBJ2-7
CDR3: CASSAGYEQYF
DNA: TGTGCCAGCAGCGCAGGCTACGAGCAGTACTTC

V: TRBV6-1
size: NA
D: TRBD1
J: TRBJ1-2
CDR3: CVSSPVQGAYGYTF
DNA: TGTGTCAGCAGTCCCGTCCAGGGGGCCTATGGCTACACCTTC

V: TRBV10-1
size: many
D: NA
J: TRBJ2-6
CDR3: CASSPDRIGANVLTF
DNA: TGCGCCAGCAGCCCCGACAGGATAGGTGCCAACGTCCTGACTTTC

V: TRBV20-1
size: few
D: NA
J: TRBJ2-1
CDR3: CSARTDYNEQFF
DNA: TGCAGTGCAAGGACAGACTACAATGAGCAGTTCTTC

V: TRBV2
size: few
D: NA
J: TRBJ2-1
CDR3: CASSPPGSSYNEQFF
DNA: TGTGCCAGCTCACCACCAGGGAGCTCCTACAATGAGCAGTTCTTC

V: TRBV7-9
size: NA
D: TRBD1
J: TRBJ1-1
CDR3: CASSGTGRTEAFF
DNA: TGTGCCAGCAGCGGGACAGGTCGGACTGAAGCTTTCTTT

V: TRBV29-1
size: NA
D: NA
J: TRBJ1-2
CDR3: CSVEDADGNYGYTF
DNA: TGCAGCGTTGAAGACGCAGACGGGAACTATGGCTACACCTTC

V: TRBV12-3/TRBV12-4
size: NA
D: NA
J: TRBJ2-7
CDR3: CASSLSEVYEQYF
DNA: TGTGCCAGCAGTTTGTCCGAGGTCTACGAGCAGTACTTC

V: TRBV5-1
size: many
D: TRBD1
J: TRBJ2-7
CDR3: CASSLSGQGANEQYF
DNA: TGCGCCAGCAGCTTGTCAGGGCAGGGGGCGAACGAGCAGTACTTC

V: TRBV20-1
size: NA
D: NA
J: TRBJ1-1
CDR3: CSARVRAGTIEAFF
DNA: TGCAGTGCTAGAGTCAGGGCAGGGACAATTGAAGCTTTCTTT

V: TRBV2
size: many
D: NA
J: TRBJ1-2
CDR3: CASRANQGSHGYTF
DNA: TGTGCCAGCAGGGCTAATCAGGGGTCCCATGGCTACACCTTC

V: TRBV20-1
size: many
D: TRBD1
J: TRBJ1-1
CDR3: CSARRQGRGGPNTEAFF
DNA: TGCAGTGCTAGACGACAGGGCCGGGGGGGCCCGAACACTGAAGCTTTCTTT

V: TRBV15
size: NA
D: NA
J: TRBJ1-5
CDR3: CATSSQSSNQPQHF
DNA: TGTGCCACCAGCAGCCAGAGTAGCAATCAGCCCCAGCATTTT

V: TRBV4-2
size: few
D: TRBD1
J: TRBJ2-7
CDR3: CASSPGTGVHYEQYF
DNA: TGTGCCAGCAGCCCAGGGACAGGGGTGCACTACGAGCAGTACTTC

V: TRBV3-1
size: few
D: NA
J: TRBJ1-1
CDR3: CASSQPGLMNTEAFF
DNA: TGTGCCAGCAGCCAACCGGGACTCATGAACACTGAAGCTTTCTTT

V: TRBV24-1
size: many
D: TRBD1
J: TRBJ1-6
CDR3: CATSDSSDRVPSAPLHF
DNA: TGTGCCACCAGTGATTCGTCGGACAGGGTCCCTTCGGCACCCCTCCACTTT

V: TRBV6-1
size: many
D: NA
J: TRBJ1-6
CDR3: CASTGPGTGNSPLHF
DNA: TGTGCCAGCACTGGCCCCGGGACCGGAAATTCACCCCTCCACTTT

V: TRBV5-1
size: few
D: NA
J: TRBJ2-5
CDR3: CASRIRSDETQYF
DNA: TGCGCCAGCAGGATCCGGTCGGACGAGACCCAGTACTTC

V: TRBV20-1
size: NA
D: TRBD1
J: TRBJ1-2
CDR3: CSARDPPRGQGYTF
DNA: TGCAGTGCTAGAGATCCGCCCAGGGGGCAGGGCTACACCTTC

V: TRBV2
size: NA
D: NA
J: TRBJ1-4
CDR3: CASSAQLNEKLFF
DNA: TGTGCCAGCTCCGCCCAACTGAATGAAAAACTGTTTTTT

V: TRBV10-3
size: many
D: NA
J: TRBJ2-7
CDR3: CAISGRGYEQYF
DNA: TGTGCCATCAGTGGGCGGGGCTACGAGCAGTACTTC

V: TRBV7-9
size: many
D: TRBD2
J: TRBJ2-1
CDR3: CASSLSLADYNEQFF
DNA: TGTGCCAGCAGCTTAAGTCTAGCGGATTACAATGAGCAGTTCTTC

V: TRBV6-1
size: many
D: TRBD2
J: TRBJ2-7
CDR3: CASRKGLAGEQYF
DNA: TGTGCCAGCAGGAAGGGACTAGCGGGAGAGCAGTACTTC

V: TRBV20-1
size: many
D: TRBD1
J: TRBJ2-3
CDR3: CSAHRGGTDTQYF
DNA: TGCAGTGCTCACAGGGGGGGCACAGATACGCAGTATTTT

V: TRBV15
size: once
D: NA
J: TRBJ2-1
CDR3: CATSTQGAVYSYNEQFF
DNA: TGTGCCACCAGCACCCAAGGGGCCGTATACTCCTACAATGAGCAGTTCTTC

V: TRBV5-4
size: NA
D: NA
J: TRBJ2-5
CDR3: CASSSDPAGTQYF
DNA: TGTGCCAGCAGTTCCGACCCGGCGGGTACCCAGTACTTC

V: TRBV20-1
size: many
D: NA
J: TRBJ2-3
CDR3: CSAKRTSTDTQYF
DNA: TGCAGTGCTAAGAGGACCAGCACAGATACGCAGTATTTT

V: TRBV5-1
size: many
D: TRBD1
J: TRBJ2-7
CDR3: CASSPIRDRGDEQYF
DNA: TGCGCCAGCAGCCCGATCCGGGACAGGGGAGACGAGCAGTACTTC

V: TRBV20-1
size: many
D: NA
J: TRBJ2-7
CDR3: CSARAGNYEQYF
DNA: TGCAGTGCTAGAGCAGGGAACTACGAGCAGTACTTC

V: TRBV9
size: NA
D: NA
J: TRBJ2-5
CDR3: CASSVLTSSGETQYF
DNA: TGTGCCAGCAGCGTACTTACTAGCTCTGGAGAGACCCAGTACTTC